A selection of T cell receptor beta chains follows, all from one sample in a study of CD8+ T cells in alopecia areata. Clones were sequenced by immunoSEQ multiplex PCR, and TCRdb holds only the in-frame ones, with some missing. The sample includes about 140,000 clones, roughly 80% seen only once; the top ten take more than 20%. Sequencing was performed on CD8+ T cells sorted from blood, taken at week 4, from a patient treated with tofacitinib. The receptors come from a human donor with alopecia areata. The CDR3 runs from the conserved cysteine through the conserved F or W. A D gene is named only where the DNA matches it firmly. Some rows have no size entry. The others give once, few or many, or a class for an expanded clone.

>TRBV7-2|TRBD1|TRBJ1-1|.
TGTGCCAGCAGCTTAGCCAGAGGGACAGGGGTCCCTGAAGCTTTCTTT
CASSLARGTGVPEAFF
>TRBV4-1|TRBD1|TRBJ2-7|.
TGCGCCAGCAGCCAAAGGGGGACAGGGCCCTACGAGCAGTACTTC
CASSQRGTGPYEQYF
>TRBV7-2|.|TRBJ2-7|.
TGTGCCAGCAGCTTAGCCACGACTAGGCAGTACTTC
CASSLATTRQYF
>TRBV29-1|TRBD2|TRBJ2-7|.
TGCAGCGTTGGAGCGGGGGCCTACGAGCAGTACTTC
CSVGAGAYEQYF
>TRBV29-1|.|TRBJ2-1|few
TGCAGCGTTGAGACCCAGGGCTCCTACAATGAGCAGTTCTTC
CSVETQGSYNEQFF
>TRBV5-1|.|TRBJ2-1|.
TGCGCCAGCAGCCTGGACCCCTGGGATGAGCAGTTCTTC
CASSLDPWDEQFF
>TRBV5-1|.|TRBJ2-7|.
TGCGCCAGCAGCGGCAGGGGCCTATCCTACGAGCAGTACTTC
CASSGRGLSYEQYF
>TRBV7-9|.|TRBJ1-1|.
TGTGCCAGCAGTTTTCTCCGGGACCAGAACACTGAAGCTTTCTTT
CASSFLRDQNTEAFF
>TRBV27|.|TRBJ2-1|.
TGTGCCAGCAGCCCAGAGGTGAGACAGTTCCTGAATGAGCAGTTCTTC
CASSPEVRQFLNEQFF
>TRBV7-9|TRBD1|TRBJ2-7|.
TGTGCCAGCAGCTTAGCGGGACAGCCCTACGAGCAGTACTTC
CASSLAGQPYEQYF
>TRBV19|.|TRBJ2-7|.
TGTGCCAGTAGTTTCGGCCCCGGAACCTACGAGCAGTACTTC
CASSFGPGTYEQYF
>TRBV7-9|.|TRBJ2-7|.
TGTGCCAGCAGCTCGAACAGGTATATGCAGTACTTC
CASSSNRYMQYF
>TRBV27|.|TRBJ2-3|.
TGTGCCAGCAGCACTGAAGCGGAGACTCCAGGGGCGCGGGGTACGCAGTATTTT
CASSTEAETPGARGTQYF
>TRBV7-2|.|TRBJ2-1|few
TGTGCCAGCAGCTTAGTTGGCAACTACAATGAGCAGTTCTTC
CASSLVGNYNEQFF
>TRBV5-6|TRBD2|TRBJ2-5|.
TGTGCCAGCAGTGATTACTCCGTTAGCGGGGCCTCCCAAGAGACCCAGTACTTC
CASSDYSVSGASQETQYF
>TRBV11-2|.|TRBJ2-3|.
TGTGCCTGGCGGGACATCAGCACAGATACGCAGTATTTT
CAWRDISTDTQYF
>TRBV9|.|TRBJ1-5|.
TGTGCCAGCAGCGCCCCGGGGCAGCCCCAGCATTTT
CASSAPGQPQHF
>TRBV19|.|TRBJ1-1|.
TGTGCCAGTAGTCCACGTCTCGAGACAGGGAACACTGAAGCTTTCTTT
CASSPRLETGNTEAFF
>TRBV7-2|.|TRBJ2-7|.
TGTGCCAGCAGCTCCAACAGCTACGAGCAGTACTTC
CASSSNSYEQYF
>TRBV9|TRBD1|TRBJ2-2|.
TGTGCCAGCAGCGTCCAGAGACGACAGGGGAACACCGGGGAGCTGTTTTTT
CASSVQRRQGNTGELFF
>TRBV7-9|TRBD2|TRBJ2-5|.
TGTGCCAGCAGCTCGCCTTCTCGTCTAGCGGATTGGGCCCAGTACTTC
CASSSPSRLADWAQYF
>TRBV6-6|TRBD2|TRBJ2-7|.
TGTGCCAGCAGCCTTTACCGACTAGCGACGGACTACGAGCAGTACTTC
CASSLYRLATDYEQYF
>TRBV2|.|TRBJ2-7|.
TGTGCCAGCAGTGAGGAACAGGCCTACGAGCAGTACTTC
CASSEEQAYEQYF
>TRBV2|TRBD1|TRBJ1-2|.
TGTGCCAGCCGAAACAGGGGGAATGGCTACACCTTC
CASRNRGNGYTF
>TRBV6-1|.|TRBJ1-2|once
TGTGCCAGCAGTGAAGAAGCTGGCGGCTACACCTTC
CASSEEAGGYTF
>TRBV6-6|.|TRBJ2-5|.
TGTGCCACCCTACTCGGGGAGGTCAGGGGCAAAGAGACCCAGTACTTC
CATLLGEVRGKETQYF
>TRBV29-1|.|TRBJ1-1|.
TGCAGCGTCAAGGGGGAGAACACTGAAGCTTTCTTT
CSVKGENTEAFF
>TRBV2|TRBD2|TRBJ2-1|.
TGTGCCAGCGGTCAACTAGCGGGGACTGAGCAGTTCTTC
CASGQLAGTEQFF
>TRBV7-9|TRBD2|TRBJ2-5|.
TGTGCCAGCAGCTTAGGCCTAGCGGCGGAGACCCAGTACTTC
CASSLGLAAETQYF
>TRBV27|TRBD2|TRBJ2-5|once
TGTGCCAGCAGTCCGCGGGGGATCGAGACCCAGTACTTC
CASSPRGIETQYF
>TRBV5-6|TRBD1|TRBJ1-1|.
TGTGCCAGCAGCAACAACAGGGGCTGGACTGAAGCTTTCTTT
CASSNNRGWTEAFF
>TRBV7-9|.|TRBJ2-3|.
TGTGCCAGCAGCTTAGAATACAGGCCTGGGGAAGATACGCAGTATTTT
CASSLEYRPGEDTQYF
>TRBV5-6|.|TRBJ2-7|.
TGTGCCAGCAGCTTGGAAGCAGTACGGGCCCCCAACGAGCAGTACTTC
CASSLEAVRAPNEQYF
>TRBV4-1|.|TRBJ2-1|.
TGCGCCAGCAGCCAAGATAGGGTGGGGGAGATGAATCAGTTCTTC
CASSQDRVGEMNQFF
>TRBV2|.|TRBJ1-1|.
TGTGCCAGCAGTGCACAGTTGTTTGAAGCTTTCTTT
CASSAQLFEAFF
>TRBV7-2|TRBD1|TRBJ2-3|.
TGTGCCAGCAGCTCCCCGACAGGGTCTAGCACAGATACGCAGTATTTT
CASSSPTGSSTDTQYF
>TRBV4-1|.|TRBJ1-1|.
TGCGCCAGCAGCGGCCTCGCTGAAGCTTTCTTT
CASSGLAEAFF
>TRBV5-1|.|TRBJ1-2|.
TGCGCCAGCAGCGGAGGGTGGGTCGCGGGAAATGGCTACACCTTC
CASSGGWVAGNGYTF
>TRBV10-3|.|TRBJ2-3|.
TGTGCCATCAGCGATATGGGAAGGGAGATATCGCAGTATTTT
CAISDMGREISQYF
>TRBV5-1|TRBD2|TRBJ2-1|once
TGCGCCAGCAGCCCCCAGGCGGGGGGTCCCTACAATGAGCAGTTCTTC
CASSPQAGGPYNEQFF
>TRBV23-1|.|TRBJ1-2|.
TGCGCCAGCAGTCAATCTACTTTGGGCTACACCTTC
CASSQSTLGYTF
>TRBV14|TRBD2|TRBJ2-3|.
TGTGCCAGCAGCCCCGGGACTAGCGGGGTTCTCCTCTGGGATACGCAGTATTTT
CASSPGTSGVLLWDTQYF
>TRBV4-1|.|TRBJ2-2|.
TGCGCCAGCAGCCCCCCGTTCACCGGGGAGCTGTTTTTT
CASSPPFTGELFF
>TRBV7-9|.|TRBJ1-5|once
TGTGCCAGCAGCTCCAAGAATAGCAATCAGCCCCAGCATTTT
CASSSKNSNQPQHF
>TRBV6-5|.|TRBJ1-6|.
TGTGCCAGCAACCCGGGAGGGGGATCACCCCTCCACTTT
CASNPGGGSPLHF
>TRBV29-1|TRBD1|TRBJ2-3|few
TGCAGCGTTGAAGATGGGAGCGGGACAGGGGTGACAGATACGCAGTATTTT
CSVEDGSGTGVTDTQYF
>TRBV9|TRBD2|TRBJ2-7|.
TGTGCCAGCAGCGTAGATGGCGGGGGGGAGCAGTACTTC
CASSVDGGGEQYF
>TRBV4-1|.|TRBJ1-5|.
TGCGCCAGCAGCCAAGATAACAGGGGCAATCAGCCCCAGCATTTT
CASSQDNRGNQPQHF
>TRBV19|.|TRBJ1-2|.
TGTGCCAGCAAGACTGTAACTAACTATGGCTACACCTTC
CASKTVTNYGYTF
>TRBV4-3|.|TRBJ1-1|.
TGCGCCAGCAGCCAAGAGACAGCCAACTTGAACACTGAAGCTTTCTTT
CASSQETANLNTEAFF
>TRBV13|.|TRBJ2-7|few
TGTGCCAGCAGTTACTCGTTGGAGGTCCCGACCTACGAGCAGTACTTC
CASSYSLEVPTYEQYF
>TRBV29-1|.|TRBJ2-1|few
TGCAGCGTTTTCACCTACAATGAGCAGTTCTTC
CSVFTYNEQFF
>TRBV27|.|TRBJ2-3|once
TGTGCCAGCAGTACCCAGATTACAGGGAAGACTAGCACAGATACGCAGTATTTT
CASSTQITGKTSTDTQYF
>TRBV15|.|TRBJ2-6|.
TGTGCCACCAGCCTCTTTACTGGGGCCAACGTCCTGACTTTC
CATSLFTGANVLTF
>TRBV6-6|TRBD1|TRBJ2-3|.
TGTGCCAGCAGATTTCCGGGACAGGGGAACACAGATACGCAGTATTTT
CASRFPGQGNTDTQYF
>TRBV4-2|TRBD2|TRBJ2-7|.
TGTGCCAGCAGCCAAGATGTAAGCGGGGCGACCTACGAGCAGTACTTC
CASSQDVSGATYEQYF
>TRBV7-2|.|TRBJ2-7|.
TGTGCCAGCAGCTTAGGGTCCTACGAGCAGTACTTC
CASSLGSYEQYF
>TRBV6-5|TRBD1|TRBJ2-7|.
TGTGCCAGCAGTGGGGACAGGCCCTACGAGCAGTACTTC
CASSGDRPYEQYF
>TRBV19|.|TRBJ2-3|.
TGTGCCAGTAGTATCGAGGGGGAAACAGATACGCAGTATTTT
CASSIEGETDTQYF